This T cell receptor (beta chain) originates from a study of T cell responses to AZD1222 COVID-19 vaccine. The repertoire was sequenced with immunoSEQ multiplex PCR; TCRdb's copy has only in-frame clones and lacks some. The table includes 200,000 to 300,000 clones, more than 80% detected once. Study observations and caveats: Repertoires were obtained only post-peak T cell response. Nearly half of spike-specific TCRs reportedly target unmutated variant regions.

Trimming took off 3 bases at V and 7 bases at J, with 13 bases between the two ends. Germline-derived CDR1 and CDR2 are LGHDT and YNNKEL (reference sequence). This CDR3 region has 15 residues. For this clone: Its matching antigen is unknown.

The V call is TRBV3-1 (or the pseudogene TRBV3-2), the J call TRBJ1-6; maybe TRBD1 (6 bases). This receptor was obtained from an adult in good health. This material consisted of peripheral blood, taken on day 0 of AZD1222 vaccination. The CDR3 reads CASSQLGTPNSPLHF. The DNA for the CDR3 is TGTGCCAGCAGCCAGTTGGGGACACCGAATTCACCCCTCCACTTT.